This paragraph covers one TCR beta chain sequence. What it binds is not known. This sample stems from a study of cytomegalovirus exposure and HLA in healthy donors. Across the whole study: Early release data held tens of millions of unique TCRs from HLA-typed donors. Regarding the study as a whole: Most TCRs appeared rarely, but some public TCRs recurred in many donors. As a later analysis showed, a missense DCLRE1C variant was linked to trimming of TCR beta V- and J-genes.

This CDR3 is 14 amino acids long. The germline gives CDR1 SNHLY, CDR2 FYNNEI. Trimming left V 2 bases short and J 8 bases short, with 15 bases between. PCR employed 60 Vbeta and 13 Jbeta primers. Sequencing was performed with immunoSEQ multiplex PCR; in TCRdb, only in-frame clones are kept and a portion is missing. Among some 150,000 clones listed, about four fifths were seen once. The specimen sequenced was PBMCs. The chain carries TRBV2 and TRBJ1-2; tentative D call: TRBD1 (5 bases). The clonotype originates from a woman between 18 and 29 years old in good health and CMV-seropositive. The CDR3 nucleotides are TGTGCCAGCAGTGAAAAAGGGGCCCTTCGGGGCTACACCTTC. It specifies CASSEKGALRGYTF.